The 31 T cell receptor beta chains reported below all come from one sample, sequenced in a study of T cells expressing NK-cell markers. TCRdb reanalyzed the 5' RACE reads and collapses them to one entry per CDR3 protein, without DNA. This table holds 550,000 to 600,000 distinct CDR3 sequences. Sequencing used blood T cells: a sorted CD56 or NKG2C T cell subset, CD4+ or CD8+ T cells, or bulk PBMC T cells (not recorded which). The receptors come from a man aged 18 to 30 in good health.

The CDR3 loop is CASSRTGTSPSYNEQFF. The chain is built from TRBV6-2 or TRBV6-3 and TRBJ2-1; TCRdb's D call, TRBD2, is unchecked because there is no DNA. Germline CDR1 is MNHEY and CDR2 is SVGEGT. The CDR3 has 17 amino acids.

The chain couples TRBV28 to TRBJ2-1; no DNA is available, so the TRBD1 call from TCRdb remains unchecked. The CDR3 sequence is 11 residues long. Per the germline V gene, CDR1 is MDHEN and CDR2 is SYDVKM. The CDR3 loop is CASGTTHEQFF. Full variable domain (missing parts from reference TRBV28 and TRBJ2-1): DVKVTQSSRYLVKRTGEKVFLECVQDMDHENMFWYRQDPGLGLRLIYFSYDVKMKEKGDIPEGYSVSREKKERFSLILESASTNQTSMYLCASGTTHEQFFGPGTRLTVL.

CDR3: CASSYGRWGTQYF. This sequence joins TRBV27 and TRBJ2-5. This CDR3 has 13 residues. The germline CDR1 and CDR2 sequences are MNHEY and SMNVEV (reference sequence).

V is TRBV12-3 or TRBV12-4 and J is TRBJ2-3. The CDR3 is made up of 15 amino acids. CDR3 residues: CASSSFLASTDTQYF.

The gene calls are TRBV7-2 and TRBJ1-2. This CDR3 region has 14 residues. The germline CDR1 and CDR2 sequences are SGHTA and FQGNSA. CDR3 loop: CASSLLSSYYGYTF.

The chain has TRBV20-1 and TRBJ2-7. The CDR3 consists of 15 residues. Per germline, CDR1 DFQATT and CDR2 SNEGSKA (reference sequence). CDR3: CSASSHKLSPYEQYF.

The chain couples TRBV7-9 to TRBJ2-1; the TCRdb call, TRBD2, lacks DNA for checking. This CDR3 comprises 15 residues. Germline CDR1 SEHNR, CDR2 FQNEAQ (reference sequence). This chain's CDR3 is CASSLLAGGHNEQFF. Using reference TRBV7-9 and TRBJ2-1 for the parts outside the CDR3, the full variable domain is DTGVSQNPRHKITKRGQNVTFRCDPISEHNRLYWYRQTLGQGPEFLTYFQNEAQLEKSRLLSDRFSAERPKGSFSTLEIQRTEQGDSAMYLCASSLLAGGHNEQFFGPGTRLTVL.

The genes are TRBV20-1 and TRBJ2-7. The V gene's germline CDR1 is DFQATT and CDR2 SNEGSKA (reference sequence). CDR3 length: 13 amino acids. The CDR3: CSASHGRAYEQYF.

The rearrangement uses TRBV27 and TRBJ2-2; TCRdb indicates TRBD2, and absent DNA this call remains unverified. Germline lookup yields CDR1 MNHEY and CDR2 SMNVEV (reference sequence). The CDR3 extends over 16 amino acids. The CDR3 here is CASSLSSSGRAGELFF.

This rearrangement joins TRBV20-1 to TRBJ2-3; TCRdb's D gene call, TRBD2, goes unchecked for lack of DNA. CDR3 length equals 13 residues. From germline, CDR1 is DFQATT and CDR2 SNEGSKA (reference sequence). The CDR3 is CSASLGASLAQYF.

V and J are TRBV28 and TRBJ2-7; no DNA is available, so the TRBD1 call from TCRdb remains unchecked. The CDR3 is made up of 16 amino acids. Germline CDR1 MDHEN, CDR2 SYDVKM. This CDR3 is CASRPWTGRSSYEQYF.

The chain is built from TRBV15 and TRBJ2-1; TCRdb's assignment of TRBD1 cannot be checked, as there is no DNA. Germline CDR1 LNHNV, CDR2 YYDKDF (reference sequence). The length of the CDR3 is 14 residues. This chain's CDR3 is CATSTGDSFNEQFF.

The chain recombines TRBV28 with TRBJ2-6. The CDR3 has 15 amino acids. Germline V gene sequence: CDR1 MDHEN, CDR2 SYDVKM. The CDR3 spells CASSFRGSGANVLTF. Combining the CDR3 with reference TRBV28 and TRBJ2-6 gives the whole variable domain DVKVTQSSRYLVKRTGEKVFLECVQDMDHENMFWYRQDPGLGLRLIYFSYDVKMKEKGDIPEGYSVSREKKERFSLILESASTNQTSMYLCASSFRGSGANVLTFGAGSRLTVL.

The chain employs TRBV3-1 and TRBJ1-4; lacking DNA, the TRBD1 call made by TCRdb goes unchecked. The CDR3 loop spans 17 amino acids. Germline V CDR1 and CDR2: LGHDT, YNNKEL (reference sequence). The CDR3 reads CASSHRDRGDMDEKLFF.

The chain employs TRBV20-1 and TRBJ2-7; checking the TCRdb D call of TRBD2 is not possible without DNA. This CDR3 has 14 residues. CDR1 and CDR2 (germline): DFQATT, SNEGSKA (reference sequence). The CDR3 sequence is CSAPWTRGSYEQYF.

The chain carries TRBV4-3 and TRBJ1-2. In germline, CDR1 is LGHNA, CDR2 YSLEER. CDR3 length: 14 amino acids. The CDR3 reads CASSHTTANYGYTF.

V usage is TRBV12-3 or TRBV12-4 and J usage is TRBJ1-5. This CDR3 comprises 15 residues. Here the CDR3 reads CASSPDGRRDQPQHF.

The CDR3 loop is CASSQGQSTDTQYF. V usage is TRBV14 and J usage is TRBJ2-3; the D call from TCRdb, TRBD1, cannot be confirmed without DNA. In germline, CDR1 is SGHDN, CDR2 FVKESK. The CDR3 runs to 14 residues.

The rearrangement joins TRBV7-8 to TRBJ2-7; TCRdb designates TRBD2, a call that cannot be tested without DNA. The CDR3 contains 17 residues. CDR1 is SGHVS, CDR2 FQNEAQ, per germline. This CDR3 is CASSLDLRLAGPYEQYF.

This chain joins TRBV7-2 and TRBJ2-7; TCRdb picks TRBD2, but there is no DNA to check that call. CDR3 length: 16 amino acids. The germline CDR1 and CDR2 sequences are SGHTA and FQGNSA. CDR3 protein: CASSFIGRTPIYEQYF.

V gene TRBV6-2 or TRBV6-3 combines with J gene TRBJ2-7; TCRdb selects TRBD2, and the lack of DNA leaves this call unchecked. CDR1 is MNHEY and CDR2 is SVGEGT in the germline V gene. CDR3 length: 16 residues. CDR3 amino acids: CASRPDTGTSGYEQYF.

CDR3: CSARFPGQEYNEQFF. V and J are TRBV20-1 and TRBJ2-1; checking the TCRdb D call of TRBD1 is not possible without DNA. The CDR3 is 15 amino acids. Per the germline V gene, CDR1 is DFQATT and CDR2 is SNEGSKA (reference sequence).

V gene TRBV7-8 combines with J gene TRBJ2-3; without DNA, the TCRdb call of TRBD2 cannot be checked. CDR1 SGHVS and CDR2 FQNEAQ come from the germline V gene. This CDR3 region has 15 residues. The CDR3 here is CASRDKRTHTDTQYF.

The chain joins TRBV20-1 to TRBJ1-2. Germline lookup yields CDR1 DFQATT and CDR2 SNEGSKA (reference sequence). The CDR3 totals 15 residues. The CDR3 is CSARAVQAQSGGYTF.

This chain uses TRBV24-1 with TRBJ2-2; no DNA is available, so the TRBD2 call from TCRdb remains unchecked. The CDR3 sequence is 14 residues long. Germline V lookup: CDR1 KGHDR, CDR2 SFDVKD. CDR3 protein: CATSVGPNTGELFF.

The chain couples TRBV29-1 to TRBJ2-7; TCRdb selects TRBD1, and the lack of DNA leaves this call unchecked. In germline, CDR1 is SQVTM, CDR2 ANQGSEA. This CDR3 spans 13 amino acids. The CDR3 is CSVAPREKYEQYF.

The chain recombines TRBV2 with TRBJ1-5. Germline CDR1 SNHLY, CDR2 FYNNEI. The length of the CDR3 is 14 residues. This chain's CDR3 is CASSETSVGQPQHF. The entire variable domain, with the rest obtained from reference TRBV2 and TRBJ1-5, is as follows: EPEVTQTPSHQVTQMGQEVILRCVPISNHLYFYWYRQILGQKVEFLVSFYNNEISEKSEIFDDQFSVERPDGSNFTLKIRSTKLEDSAMYFCASSETSVGQPQHFGDGTRLSIL.

This CDR3 reads CSARERVRTQYF. The chain combines TRBV20-1 with TRBJ2-5. CDR1 is DFQATT, CDR2 SNEGSKA, per germline (reference sequence). CDR3 size: 12 residues.

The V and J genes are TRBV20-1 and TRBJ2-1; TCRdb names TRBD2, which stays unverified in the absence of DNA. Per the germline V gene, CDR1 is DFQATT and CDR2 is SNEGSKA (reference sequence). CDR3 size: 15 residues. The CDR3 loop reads CSAYSLGTRDNEQFF.

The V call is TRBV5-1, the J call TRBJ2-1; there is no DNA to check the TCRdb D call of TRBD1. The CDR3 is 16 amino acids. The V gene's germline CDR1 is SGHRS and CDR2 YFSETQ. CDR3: CASSLARAGTGNEQFF. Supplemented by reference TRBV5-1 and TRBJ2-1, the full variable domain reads KAGVTQTPRYLIKTRGQQVTLSCSPISGHRSVSWYQQTPGQGLQFLFEYFSETQRNKGNFPGRFSGRQFSNSRSEMNVSTLELGDSALYLCASSLARAGTGNEQFFGPGTRLTVL.

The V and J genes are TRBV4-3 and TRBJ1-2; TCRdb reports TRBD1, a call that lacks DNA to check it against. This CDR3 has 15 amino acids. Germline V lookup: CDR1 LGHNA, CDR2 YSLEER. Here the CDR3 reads CASSQDEGQDYGYTF.